This T cell receptor (beta chain) was recovered during a study of blood T cells in healthy people across ages. Together with a sample-barcoded 5' primer, a J-beta primer mix was included in a second PCR lasting roughly 6 to 12 cycles. TCRdb called the 5' RACE reads again in MiXCR, with one record for every CDR3 protein. Of about 750,000 distinct CDR3 sequences in the sample, about 55% were seen once. Notes on the study in general: A conclusive naive versus antigen-experienced comparison was prevented by the unsorted PBMCs. Researchers judged that diversity estimates from one million T cells fell short of true values. A roughly linear age-dependent decrease characterized TCR beta diversity per million T cells.

To note about this clonotype: No antigen is known for it.

CDR1 SGHRS and CDR2 YFSETQ come from the germline V gene. The CDR3 covers 15 residues. The V and J ends lost 7 bases and 1 base, in that order; junction bases with no gene match: 11. The clonotype was recovered from a man older than 75 in good health. V is TRBV5-1 and J is TRBJ2-7; 7 nucleotides align to TRBD1. Sequencing input: blood. CDR3 coding DNA: TGCGCCAGCCGCCTCGGGACAGCCATTTCCTACGAGCAGTACTTC. This codes for CASRLGTAISYEQYF. The variable domain in full, with the rest retrieved from reference TRBV5-1 and TRBJ2-7, is KAGVTQTPRYLIKTRGQQVTLSCSPISGHRSVSWYQQTPGQGLQFLFEYFSETQRNKGNFPGRFSGRQFSNSRSEMNVSTLELGDSALYLCASRLGTAISYEQYFGPGTRLTVT.